The TCR beta chain described here comes from a study of human T cells and chemical hapten exposure. On the study more broadly: Per-sample TCR yield variability stemmed mainly from small pooled library volume differences.

TCRdb itself ran the RACE reads through MiXCR, one entry per CDR3 protein. The table includes roughly 200,000 distinct CDR3 sequences, 20% to 25% detected once. Time point reported: patch test 3, about 24 weeks after DPC sensitization. Documented treatment: therapeutic diphenylcyclopropenone sensitization with weekly scalp DPC. This clonotype was counted a single time. This clonotype was sampled from a middle-aged woman with alopecia areata. Some clones in this sample may be carry-over from other donors' samples. Sequenced here: whole blood, sampled in connection with sensitization to the hapten diphenylcyclopropenone (DPC).

The chain's CDR3 is CASSRTSGRVQETQYF. The CDR3 DNA reads as TGTGCCAGCAGCAGGACTAGCGGGAGGGTCCAAGAGACCCAGTACTTC. The chain employs TRBV7-2 and TRBJ2-5; 15 nucleotides agree with TRBD2. V shed 5 bases, J shed 1 base, and the junction held 2 bases outside the gene matches. Germline V gene sequence: CDR1 SGHTA, CDR2 FQGNSA. The CDR3 is 16 amino acids.